A selection of T cell receptor beta chains follows, all from one sample in a study of blood T cell repertoires in COVID-19. This table comes from immunoSEQ multiplex PCR, and its TCRdb copy is limited to in-frame clones, with some not included. This sample has tens of thousands of clones; approximately 85% occur once, and the top ten carry less than 20%. Source material: peripheral blood. The receptor set was obtained from a human donor in a cohort sampled during active COVID-19. Each CDR3 is given with its conserved first and last residue. D genes are given only for firm matches. Some rows mark clone size as missing; the rest say once, few, many or name a class of expanded clone.

cdr3_nt	cdr3_aa	clone_size	d_call	j_call	v_call	cdr3_length
TGCGCCAGCAGCTCTCAAGAGACCCAGTACTTC	CASSSQETQYF	-	-	TRBJ2-5	TRBV5-1	11
TGTGCCAGCAGAAAACCCGGGGGATCGAACACCGGGGAGCTGTTTTTT	CASRKPGGSNTGELFF	-	-	TRBJ2-2	TRBV7-3	16
TGTGCCAGCAGCTCCTCTCCCGGGGCCAACGTCCTGACTTTC	CASSSSPGANVLTF	once	-	TRBJ2-6	TRBV7-9	14
TGCGCCAGCAAGGACAGGGCGATAGAGACCCAGTACTTC	CASKDRAIETQYF	-	TRBD1	TRBJ2-5	TRBV5-1	13
TGTGCCAGCAGCCCGACTAGCGGGGCTACCCAAGAGACCCAGTACTTC	CASSPTSGATQETQYF	-	TRBD2	TRBJ2-5	TRBV7-6	16
TGTGCCAGCAGCCCCCTCCCCGGCGACCCGGGACAGGGGAGTACAGATACGCAGTATTTT	CASSPLPGDPGQGSTDTQYF	-	TRBD1	TRBJ2-3	TRBV7-3	20
TGTGCCAGCAGCTGGGGGACACCCGGGGATAATTCACCCCTCCACTTT	CASSWGTPGDNSPLHF	-	-	TRBJ1-6	TRBV5-4	16
TGTGCCAGCAGCTTGGACACACCGAACACCGGGGAGCTGTTTTTT	CASSLDTPNTGELFF	few	-	TRBJ2-2	TRBV5-8	15
TGTGCCAGCAGTTTGAGCGGGGGCTACACCTTC	CASSLSGGYTF	-	-	TRBJ1-2	TRBV12-3/TRBV12-4	11
TGTGCCTGGAGTGTACAGGGGCTACTCTCTGGAAACACCATATATTTT	CAWSVQGLLSGNTIYF	-	TRBD1	TRBJ1-3	TRBV30	16
TGTGCCAGCTCAATTAGCGGGACGAACAATGAGCAGTTCTTC	CASSISGTNNEQFF	-	TRBD2	TRBJ2-1	TRBV2	14
TGCGCCAGCAGCTTGGGCCCCGAAATGCGGGGATATGGCTACACCTTC	CASSLGPEMRGYGYTF	-	-	TRBJ1-2	TRBV5-1	16
TGCGCCAGCAGCTTCGAGCCGGGAGGAGGGGAGCAGTACTTC	CASSFEPGGGEQYF	-	TRBD2	TRBJ2-7	TRBV5-1	14
TGCGCCAGCAGCCTAGGTCCAGGGCTTAACACTGAAGCTTTCTTT	CASSLGPGLNTEAFF	-	-	TRBJ1-1	TRBV5-1	15
TGCGCCAGCAGCTTATCAGGGAACACCGGGGAGCTGTTTTTT	CASSLSGNTGELFF	-	-	TRBJ2-2	TRBV5-1	14
TGTGCCAGCAGCTTAAGTGCGGGACGGTACTCTGGAAACACCATATATTTT	CASSLSAGRYSGNTIYF	-	-	TRBJ1-3	TRBV11-3	17
TGTGCCAGCCAGCCCCAGCTGGGGCTAGCGGGAGGCCCGCGGGATACGCAGTATTTT	CASQPQLGLAGGPRDTQYF	once	TRBD2	TRBJ2-3	TRBV3-1/TRBV3-2	19
TGTGCCAGTAGTATTGAGGTTGTGGTCACCGGGGAGCTGTTTTTT	CASSIEVVVTGELFF	-	-	TRBJ2-2	TRBV19	15
TGTGCCAGTACCAGGACTAGCGGGGGGGCAGAGACCCAGTACTTC	CASTRTSGGAETQYF	-	TRBD2	TRBJ2-5	TRBV19	15
TGTGCCAGCACCCGACTAAACTCCAATGAGCAGTTCTTC	CASTRLNSNEQFF	-	-	TRBJ2-1	TRBV3-1/TRBV3-2	13
TGCGCCAGCAGCTTGGCCGACTCCCAAGTAGGCAATGAGCAGTTCTTC	CASSLADSQVGNEQFF	-	-	TRBJ2-1	TRBV5-1	16
TGTGCCAGCAGTGACCGACAGGGGGGCAATCAGCCCCAGCATTTT	CASSDRQGGNQPQHF	few	TRBD1	TRBJ1-5	TRBV2	15
TGTGCCAGCAGCCTGGGCCCCCATTCTTCACCCCTCCACTTT	CASSLGPHSSPLHF	-	-	TRBJ1-6	TRBV14	14
TGTGCCAGCAGCACCGGACTAGCGGGGCGACTTAGCTCCTACAATGAGCAGTTCTTC	CASSTGLAGRLSSYNEQFF	-	TRBD2	TRBJ2-1	TRBV7-8	19
TGTGCCAGTAGTATAGCTCCTAGCAGGGGGCCCTACAATGAGCAGTTCTTC	CASSIAPSRGPYNEQFF	-	TRBD1	TRBJ2-1	TRBV19	17
TGTGCCAGCAGCTTATCGGACAGGGTGGGCGAGCAGTACTTC	CASSLSDRVGEQYF	-	TRBD1	TRBJ2-7	TRBV7-9	14
TGTGCCAGTAGGATCGGGACAGGGCACTACGAGCAGTACTTC	CASRIGTGHYEQYF	-	TRBD1	TRBJ2-7	TRBV6-5	14
TGTGCCAGCAGCCGAGGACTAGCGGGAGCTGGCGAGCAGTACTTC	CASSRGLAGAGEQYF	-	TRBD2	TRBJ2-7	TRBV3-1/TRBV3-2	15
TGTGCCAGCAGCCCAGGGACAGATCGGGAGACCCAGTACTTC	CASSPGTDRETQYF	-	TRBD1	TRBJ2-5	TRBV7-9	14
TGCGCCAGCAGTTTTTACAGGTCTAGCACAGATACGCAGTATTTT	CASSFYRSSTDTQYF	-	-	TRBJ2-3	TRBV4-1	15
TGTGCCAGTAGTATAGGGGACAGCAAGTATGGCTACACCTTC	CASSIGDSKYGYTF	-	TRBD1	TRBJ1-2	TRBV19	14
TGTGCCAGTAGTACGCGACAGGGGCAACCCCTAGACTATGGCTACTCCTTC	CASSTRQGQPLDYGYSF	once	TRBD1	TRBJ1-2	TRBV19	17
TGTGCCAGCAGTGAATCGCCTCCAGGGTCTAGCACAGATACGCAGTATTTT	CASSESPPGSSTDTQYF	-	-	TRBJ2-3	TRBV6-1	17
TGTGCCAGCAGCCCGGGACTAGCGGGGCCCGGGGATACGCAGTATTTT	CASSPGLAGPGDTQYF	-	TRBD2	TRBJ2-3	TRBV7-8	16
TGCGCCAGCAGCACCGGGACAGGGAATCAGCCCCAGCATTTT	CASSTGTGNQPQHF	-	TRBD1	TRBJ1-5	TRBV5-1	14
TGTGCCAGCAGGGCTGGGACACTTAATAGCAATCAGCCCCAGCATTTT	CASRAGTLNSNQPQHF	-	-	TRBJ1-5	TRBV28	16
TGCGCCAGCGAGAACAGGGGAAGGGGTCAGTACTTC	CASENRGRGQYF	-	TRBD1	TRBJ2-4	TRBV23-1	12
TGTGCCAGCAGCGTAAACCAGCGCCAAGAGACCCAGTACTTC	CASSVNQRQETQYF	-	-	TRBJ2-5	TRBV9	14
TGTGCCGGAACCGGGACAGCTCGGAATTCACCCCTCCACTTT	CAGTGTARNSPLHF	-	TRBD1	TRBJ1-6	TRBV7-9	14
TGTGCCTGGAGTCAGGGGGCCGCCACTGAAGCTTTCTTT	CAWSQGAATEAFF	-	TRBD1	TRBJ1-1	TRBV30	13
TGTGCCAGCAGTCAACTCTCTGGGGCCAACGTCCTGACTTTC	CASSQLSGANVLTF	once	-	TRBJ2-6	TRBV5-4	14
TGTGCCAGTAGTATTGCGGGAGGGCCTATGGATACGCAGTATTTT	CASSIAGGPMDTQYF	-	TRBD2	TRBJ2-3	TRBV19	15
TGTGCCAGCAGCCCCTCCGGACAGGGGGTTAACGGGGAGCTGTTTTTT	CASSPSGQGVNGELFF	-	TRBD1	TRBJ2-2	TRBV7-8	16
TGTGCCAGCAGCTTAGCGCCCGGGCGGGACGGGGAGCTGTTTTTT	CASSLAPGRDGELFF	-	-	TRBJ2-2	TRBV7-2	15